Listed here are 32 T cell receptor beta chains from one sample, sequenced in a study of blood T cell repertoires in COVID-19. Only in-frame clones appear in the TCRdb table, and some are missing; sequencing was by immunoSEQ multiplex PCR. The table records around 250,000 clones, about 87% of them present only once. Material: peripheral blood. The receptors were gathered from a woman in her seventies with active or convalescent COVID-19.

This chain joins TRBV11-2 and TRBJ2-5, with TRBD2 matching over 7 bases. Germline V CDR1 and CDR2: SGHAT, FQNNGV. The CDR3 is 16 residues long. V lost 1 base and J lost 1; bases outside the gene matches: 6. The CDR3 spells CASSLARGSTQETQYF. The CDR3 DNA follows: TGTGCCAGCAGCTTAGCGCGGGGGTCTACCCAAGAGACCCAGTACTTC.

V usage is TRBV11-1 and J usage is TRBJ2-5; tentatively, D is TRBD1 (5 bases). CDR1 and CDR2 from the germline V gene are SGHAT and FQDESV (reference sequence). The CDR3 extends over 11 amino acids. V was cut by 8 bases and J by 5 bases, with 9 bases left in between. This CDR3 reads CASLNRETQYF. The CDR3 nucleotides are TGTGCCAGCCTTAACAGGGAGACCCAGTACTTC.

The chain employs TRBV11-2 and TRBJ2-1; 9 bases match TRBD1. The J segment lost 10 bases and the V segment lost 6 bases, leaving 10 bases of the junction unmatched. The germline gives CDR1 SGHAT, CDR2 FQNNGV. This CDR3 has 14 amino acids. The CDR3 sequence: CASRQPGQGSEQFF. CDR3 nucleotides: TGTGCCAGCAGGCAACCGGGACAGGGTTCGGAGCAGTTCTTC. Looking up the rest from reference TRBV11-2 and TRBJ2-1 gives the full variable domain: EAGVAQSPRYKIIEKRQSVAFWCNPISGHATLYWYQQILGQGPKLLIQFQNNGVVDDSQLPKDRFSAERLKGVDSTLKIQPAKLEDSAVYLCASRQPGQGSEQFFGPGTRLTVL.

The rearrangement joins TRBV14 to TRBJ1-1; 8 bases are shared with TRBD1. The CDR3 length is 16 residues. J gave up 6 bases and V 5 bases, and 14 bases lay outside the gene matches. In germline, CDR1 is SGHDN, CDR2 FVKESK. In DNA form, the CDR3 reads TGTGCCAGCAGCAGGGACCAGGGGGCGAGGCTGGCTGAAGCTTTCTTT. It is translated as CASSRDQGARLAEAFF.

The CDR3 DNA reads TGTGCCAGCAGCAACAACCCGGGGGGGACGAACACTGAAGCTTTCTTT. It yields the protein CASSNNPGGTNTEAFF. The chain is built from TRBV7-6 and TRBJ1-1, with D tentatively TRBD1 (5 bases). Trimming pared 5 bases from V and 1 base from J, leaving 17 bases between. This CDR3 has 16 residues. Germline V gene lookup returns CDR1 SGHVS and CDR2 FNYEAQ.

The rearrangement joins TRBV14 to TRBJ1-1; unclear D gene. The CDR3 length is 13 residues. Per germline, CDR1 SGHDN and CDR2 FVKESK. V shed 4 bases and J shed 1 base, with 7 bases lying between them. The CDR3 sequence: CASSLSPNTEAFF. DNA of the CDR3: TGTGCCAGCAGCCTATCCCCGAACACTGAAGCTTTCTTT.

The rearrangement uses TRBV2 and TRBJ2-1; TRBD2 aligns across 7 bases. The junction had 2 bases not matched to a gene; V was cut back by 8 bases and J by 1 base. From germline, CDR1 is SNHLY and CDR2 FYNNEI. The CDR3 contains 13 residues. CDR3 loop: CASWGGSYNEQFF. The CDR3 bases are TGTGCCAGCTGGGGGGGATCCTACAATGAGCAGTTCTTC.

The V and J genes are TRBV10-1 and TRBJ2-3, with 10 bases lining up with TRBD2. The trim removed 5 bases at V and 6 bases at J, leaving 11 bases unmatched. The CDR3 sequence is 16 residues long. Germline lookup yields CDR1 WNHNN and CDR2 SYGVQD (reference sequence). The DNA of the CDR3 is TGCGCCAGCAGTCGAGACCTTAGCGGGGGGATGGATACGCAGTATTTT. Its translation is CASSRDLSGGMDTQYF.

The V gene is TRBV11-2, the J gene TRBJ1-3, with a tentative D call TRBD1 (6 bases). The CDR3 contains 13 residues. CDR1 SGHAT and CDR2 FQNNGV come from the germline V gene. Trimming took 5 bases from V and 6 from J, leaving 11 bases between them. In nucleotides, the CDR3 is TGTGCCAGCAGCCCGGACAGCAAAAACACCATATATTTT. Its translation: CASSPDSKNTIYF.

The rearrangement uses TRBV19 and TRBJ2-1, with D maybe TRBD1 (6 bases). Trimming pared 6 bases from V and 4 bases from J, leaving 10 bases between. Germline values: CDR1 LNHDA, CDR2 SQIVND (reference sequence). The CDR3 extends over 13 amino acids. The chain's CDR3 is CASRGDKYNEQFF. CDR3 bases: TGTGCCAGTAGGGGGGACAAATACAATGAGCAGTTCTTC.

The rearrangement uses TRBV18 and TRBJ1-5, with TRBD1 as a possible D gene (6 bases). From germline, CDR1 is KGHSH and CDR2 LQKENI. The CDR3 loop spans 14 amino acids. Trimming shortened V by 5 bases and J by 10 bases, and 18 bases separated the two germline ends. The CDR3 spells CASSGSFQGQPQHF. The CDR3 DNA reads TGTGCCAGCTCAGGCTCGTTCCAGGGACAACCCCAGCATTTT.

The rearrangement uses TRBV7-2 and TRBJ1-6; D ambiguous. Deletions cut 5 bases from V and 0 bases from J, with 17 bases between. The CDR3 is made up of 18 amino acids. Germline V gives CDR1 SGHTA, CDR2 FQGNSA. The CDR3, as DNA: TGTGCCAGCAGCACCCGCGGACTCATGAGCTCCTATAATTCACCCCTCCACTTT. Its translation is CASSTRGLMSSYNSPLHF.

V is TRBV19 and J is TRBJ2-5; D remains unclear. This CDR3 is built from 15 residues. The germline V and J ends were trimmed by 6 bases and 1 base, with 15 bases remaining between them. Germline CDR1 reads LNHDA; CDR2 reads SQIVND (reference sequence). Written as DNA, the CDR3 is TGTGCCAGTAGGCTGACTGGCCGATTCCAAGAGACCCAGTACTTC. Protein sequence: CASRLTGRFQETQYF.

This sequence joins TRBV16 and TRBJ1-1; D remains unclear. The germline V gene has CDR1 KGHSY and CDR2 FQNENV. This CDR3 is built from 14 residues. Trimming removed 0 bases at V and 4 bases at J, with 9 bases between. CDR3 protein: CASSQSSRGTEAFF. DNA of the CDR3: TGTGCCAGCAGCCAATCGAGTCGGGGCACTGAAGCTTTCTTT.

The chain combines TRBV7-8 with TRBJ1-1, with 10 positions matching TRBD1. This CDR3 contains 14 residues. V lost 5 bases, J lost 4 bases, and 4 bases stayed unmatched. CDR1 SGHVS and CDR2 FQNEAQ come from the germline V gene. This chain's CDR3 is CASSPRTGGTEAFF. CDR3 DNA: TGTGCCAGCAGCCCCCGGACAGGGGGCACTGAAGCTTTCTTT.

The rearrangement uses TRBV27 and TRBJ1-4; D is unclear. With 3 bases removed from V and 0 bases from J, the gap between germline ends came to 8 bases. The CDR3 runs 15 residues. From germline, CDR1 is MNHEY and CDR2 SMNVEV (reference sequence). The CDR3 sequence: CASSLRHATNEKLFF. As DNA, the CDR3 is TGTGCCAGCAGTTTGCGTCACGCAACTAATGAAAAACTGTTTTTT.

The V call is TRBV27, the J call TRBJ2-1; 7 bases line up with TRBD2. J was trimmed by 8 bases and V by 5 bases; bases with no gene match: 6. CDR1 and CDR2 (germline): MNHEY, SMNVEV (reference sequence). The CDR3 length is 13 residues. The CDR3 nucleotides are TGTGCCAGCAGTCTACGGACTAGAGATGAGCAGTTCTTC. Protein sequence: CASSLRTRDEQFF.

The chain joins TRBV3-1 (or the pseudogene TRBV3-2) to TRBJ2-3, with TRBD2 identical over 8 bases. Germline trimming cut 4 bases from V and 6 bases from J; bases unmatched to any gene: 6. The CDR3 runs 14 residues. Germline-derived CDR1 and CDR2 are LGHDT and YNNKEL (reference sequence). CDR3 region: CASSLRLARDTQYF. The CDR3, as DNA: TGTGCCAGCAGCCTGAGACTAGCGAGGGATACGCAGTATTTT.

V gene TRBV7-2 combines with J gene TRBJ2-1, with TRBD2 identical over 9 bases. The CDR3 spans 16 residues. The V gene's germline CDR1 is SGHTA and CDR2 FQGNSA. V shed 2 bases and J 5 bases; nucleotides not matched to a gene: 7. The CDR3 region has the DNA TGTGCCAGCAGCTTAAGGTCCCAGCGGGGGGACAATGAGCAGTTCTTC. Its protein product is CASSLRSQRGDNEQFF.

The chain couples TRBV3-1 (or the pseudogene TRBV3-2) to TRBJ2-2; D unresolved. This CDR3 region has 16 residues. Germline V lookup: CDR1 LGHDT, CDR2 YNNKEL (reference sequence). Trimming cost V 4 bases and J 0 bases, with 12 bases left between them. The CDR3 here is CASSREVWANTGELFF. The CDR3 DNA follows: TGTGCCAGCAGCCGCGAGGTATGGGCGAACACCGGGGAGCTGTTTTTT.

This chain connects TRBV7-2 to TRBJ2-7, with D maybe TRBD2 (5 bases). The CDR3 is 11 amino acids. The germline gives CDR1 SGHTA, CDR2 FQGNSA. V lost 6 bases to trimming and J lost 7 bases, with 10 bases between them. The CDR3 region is CASSSAWEQYF. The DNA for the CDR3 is TGTGCCAGCAGTAGCGCCTGGGAGCAGTACTTC.

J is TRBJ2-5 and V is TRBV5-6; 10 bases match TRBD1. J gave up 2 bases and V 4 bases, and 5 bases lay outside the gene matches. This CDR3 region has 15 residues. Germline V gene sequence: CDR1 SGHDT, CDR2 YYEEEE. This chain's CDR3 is CASSGDRGLQETQYF. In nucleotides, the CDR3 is TGTGCCAGCAGCGGGGACAGGGGTCTTCAAGAGACCCAGTACTTC.

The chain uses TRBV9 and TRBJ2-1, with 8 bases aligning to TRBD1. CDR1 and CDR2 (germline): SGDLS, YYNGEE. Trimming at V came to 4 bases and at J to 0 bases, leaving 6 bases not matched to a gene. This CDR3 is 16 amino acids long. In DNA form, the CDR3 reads TGTGCCAGCAGCCCCCCGACAGGGGTCTCCTACAATGAGCAGTTCTTC. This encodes CASSPPTGVSYNEQFF.

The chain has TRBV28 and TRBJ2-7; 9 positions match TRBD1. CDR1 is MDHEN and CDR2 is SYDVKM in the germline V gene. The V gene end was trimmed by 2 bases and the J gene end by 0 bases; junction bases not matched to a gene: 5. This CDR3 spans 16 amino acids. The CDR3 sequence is CASSLPRDRDSYEQYF. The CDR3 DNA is TGTGCCAGCAGTTTACCCCGGGACAGGGACTCCTACGAGCAGTACTTC.

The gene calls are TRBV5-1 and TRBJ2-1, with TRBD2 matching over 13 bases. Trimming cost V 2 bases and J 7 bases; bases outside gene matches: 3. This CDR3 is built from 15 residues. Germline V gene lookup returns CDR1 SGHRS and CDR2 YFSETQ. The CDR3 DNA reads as TGCGCCAGCAGCTTCGGGACTAGCGGGGATAATGAGCAGTTCTTC. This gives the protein CASSFGTSGDNEQFF.

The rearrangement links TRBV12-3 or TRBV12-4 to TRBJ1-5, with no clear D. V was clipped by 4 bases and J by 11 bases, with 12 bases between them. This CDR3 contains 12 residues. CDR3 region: CASSSILGSQHF. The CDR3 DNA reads TGTGCCAGCAGTTCAATACTCGGGTCCCAGCATTTT.

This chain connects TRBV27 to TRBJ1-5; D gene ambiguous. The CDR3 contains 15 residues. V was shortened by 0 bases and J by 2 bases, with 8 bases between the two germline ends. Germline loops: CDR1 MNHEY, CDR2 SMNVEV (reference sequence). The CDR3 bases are TGTGCCAGCAGTTTATCGAGAAATCGCAATCAGCCCCAGCATTTT. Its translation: CASSLSRNRNQPQHF.

In DNA form, the CDR3 reads TGCGCCAGCAGCTCGGGAAGGGCAACTAATGAAAAACTGTTTTTT. Translated: CASSSGRATNEKLFF. The chain links TRBV5-1 to TRBJ1-4; unclear D gene. The ends were cut back, 3 bases at V and 0 bases at J, with 9 bases in the middle. CDR3 length equals 15 residues. Germline values: CDR1 SGHRS, CDR2 YFSETQ.

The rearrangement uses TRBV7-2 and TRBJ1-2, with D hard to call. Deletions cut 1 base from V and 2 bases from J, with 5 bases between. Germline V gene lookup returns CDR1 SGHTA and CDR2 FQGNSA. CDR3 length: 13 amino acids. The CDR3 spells CASSLVVNYGYTF. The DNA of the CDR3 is TGTGCCAGCAGCTTAGTTGTAAACTATGGCTACACCTTC.

As DNA, the CDR3 is TGTGCCAGCAGTAACAAAAGGACAGCTGTCGCTTTCTTT. Residues: CASSNKRTAVAFF. The rearrangement uses TRBV2 and TRBJ1-1, with D possibly being TRBD1 (6 bases). Germline values: CDR1 SNHLY, CDR2 FYNNEI. Trimming stripped 5 bases from V and 11 bases from J, with 18 bases between. The CDR3 covers 13 residues.

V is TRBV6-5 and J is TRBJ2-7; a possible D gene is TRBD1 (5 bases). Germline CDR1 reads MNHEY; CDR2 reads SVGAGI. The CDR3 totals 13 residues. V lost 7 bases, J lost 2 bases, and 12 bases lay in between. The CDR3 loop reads CASTRTSTYEQYF. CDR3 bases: TGTGCCAGCACCCGGACATCCACCTACGAGCAGTACTTC.

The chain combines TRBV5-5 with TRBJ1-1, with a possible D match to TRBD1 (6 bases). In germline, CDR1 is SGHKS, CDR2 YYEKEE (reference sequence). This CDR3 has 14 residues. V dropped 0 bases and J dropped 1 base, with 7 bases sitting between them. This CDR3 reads CASSLDRANTEAFF. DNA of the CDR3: TGTGCCAGCAGCTTGGACAGGGCGAACACTGAAGCTTTCTTT.